This TCR beta chain was documented in a study of blood T cell repertoires in COVID-19. For the study at large: Acute and convalescent COVID-19 samples came from the United States, Italy and Spain. PBMCs, B-cell-depleted T cells, or T cells provided the cDNA or gDNA that made up the material.

CDR1 and CDR2 from the germline V gene are MNHEY and SVGAGI. This CDR3 spans 15 amino acids. V lost 6 bases to trimming and J lost 6 bases; unmatched junction nucleotides: 8. Sequenced by immunoSEQ multiplex PCR; TCRdb stores in-frame clones only, minus some. The table records fewer than 120,000 clones, roughly 79% of them present only once. The V and J genes are TRBV6-5 and TRBJ2-7, with 13 bases identical to TRBD2. Sample: peripheral blood. The TCR originated in a woman of 80 years or more with active or convalescent COVID-19. In DNA form, the CDR3 reads TGTGCCAGCAGCCCCGGACTAGCGGGAGTAGCCGAGCAGTACTTC. It yields the protein CASSPGLAGVAEQYF.